Listed below are T cell receptor beta chains from one sample, sequenced in a study of T cell repertoires in cytomegalovirus infection. One entry per CDR3 protein, called by TCRdb with MiXCR from the reads. Of some 54,000 distinct CDR3 sequences in the sample, about 19% are singletons; the top ten hold about four fifths. No antigen has been assigned to these receptors. This sample comprised CD8+ T cells from cultured PBMCs, obtained from culture after CMV antigen stimulation. The source of these receptors is a human donor in good health (CMV status not recorded). Some clones in this sample may be carry-over from other donors' samples. The CDR3 runs from the conserved cysteine through the conserved F or W. D genes are given only for firm matches. Size is omitted from some rows. Given values are once, few, many or a class for expanded clones.

abundance	v_gene	d_gene	j_gene	CDR3aa	CDR3nt
few	TRBV6-1	.	TRBJ1-1	CANNQGPNTEAFF	TGTGCAAATAACCAGGGGCCTAACACTGAAGCTTTCTTT
.	TRBV6-5	TRBD1	TRBJ2-1	CASSSTGTEYNEQFF	TGTGCCAGCAGTTCAACCGGGACAGAATACAATGAGCAGTTCTTC
few	TRBV10-3	TRBD2	TRBJ2-3	CAISDTSGGEDTQYF	TGTGCCATCAGTGATACTAGCGGGGGGGAAGATACGCAGTATTTT
few	TRBV7-2	.	TRBJ2-3	CASSLGEGVAGVRDTQYF	TGTGCCAGCAGCTTAGGGGAGGGGGTGGCGGGGGTACGAGATACGCAGTATTTT
.	TRBV7-9	.	TRBJ2-2	CASSFPLQGSGELFF	TGTGCCAGCAGCTTTCCCCTACAGGGTTCCGGGGAGCTGTTTTTT
.	TRBV5-1	.	TRBJ1-2	CASSLTRDSYRGHYGYTF	TGCGCCAGCAGCCTCACCCGGGACTCTTATAGGGGTCACTATGGCTACACCTTC
few	TRBV6-1	TRBD2	TRBJ2-1	CASSGTSGGLKEFF	TGTGCCAGCAGTGGGACTAGCGGGGGCCTCAAGGAGTTCTTC
.	TRBV7-3	TRBD1	TRBJ2-3	CASSLNRGTTDTQYF	TGTGCCAGCAGCTTAAACAGGGGGACCACAGATACGCAGTATTTT
few	TRBV11-2	.	TRBJ2-1	CASSLGPGRIYNEQFF	TGTGCCAGCAGCTTAGGGCCTGGGCGTATTTACAATGAGCAGTTCTTC
many	TRBV7-2	TRBD2	TRBJ2-7	CASSEAALAGGGYEQYF	TGTGCCAGCAGCGAAGCGGCTCTAGCGGGGGGAGGCTACGAGCAGTACTTC